This entry lists 14 T cell receptor beta chains sequenced from one sample in a study of blood T cell repertoires in COVID-19. Clones were read by immunoSEQ multiplex PCR, and TCRdb kept only the in-frame ones, dropping some. The sample lists some 130,000 clones, around four fifths occurring once. The sample consisted of peripheral blood. The receptor source for this set is a man between 60 and 75 years old who had recovered from COVID-19.

The chain has TRBV30 and TRBJ1-2; no firm D call. Trimming removed 2 bases from V and 7 bases from J, with 11 bases in between. This CDR3 is 12 amino acids long. Germline V CDR1 and CDR2: GTSNPN, SVGIG (reference sequence). CDR3 DNA sequence: TGTGCCTGGAGTACTAATGTGGGTGGCTACACCTTC. This gives the protein CAWSTNVGGYTF.

This clone was counted a few times. This chain links TRBV6-1 with TRBJ1-1; D unclear. The CDR3 consists of 14 residues. The V end was cut by 1 base, the J end by 3 bases, with 9 bases between. CDR1 and CDR2 from the germline V gene are MNHNS and SASEGT. The CDR3 DNA reads as TGTGCCAGCAGTGAAGTGAGGGCCTACACTGAAGCTTTCTTT. Protein sequence: CASSEVRAYTEAFF.

The genes are TRBV4-3 and TRBJ1-1; D is undetermined. There are 13 residues in the CDR3. Trimming stripped 2 bases from V and 2 bases from J, with 6 bases between. Germline V CDR1 and CDR2: LGHNA, YSLEER. CDR3 sequence (DNA): TGCGCCAGCAGCCAAAACAGAAACACTGAAGCTTTCTTT. Amino acid sequence: CASSQNRNTEAFF.

J is TRBJ2-5 and V is TRBV3-1 (or the pseudogene TRBV3-2), with D perhaps TRBD1 (7 bases). Germline CDR1 is LGHDT and CDR2 is YNNKEL (reference sequence). The CDR3 totals 15 residues. V was clipped by 4 bases and J by 4 bases, with 16 bases between them. CDR3 region: CASSPGQGGGETQYF. In DNA, the CDR3 is TGTGCCAGCAGCCCGGGGCAGGGGGGCGGAGAGACCCAGTACTTC.

This chain connects TRBV10-3 to TRBJ1-6; TRBD1 matches 8 bases. Germline CDR1 ENHRY, CDR2 SYGVKD. V lost 10 bases and J lost 10; bases outside the gene matches: 9. This CDR3 is 13 amino acids long. For the CDR3, the DNA is TGTGCCACCTCGGACAGGGACAACTCACCCCTCCACTTT. Translation: CATSDRDNSPLHF.

The chain links TRBV9 to TRBJ1-2; no firm D call. The CDR3 has 13 amino acids. With 3 bases removed from V and 5 bases from J, the gap between germline ends came to 11 bases. Germline values: CDR1 SGDLS, CDR2 YYNGEE. The DNA of the CDR3 is TGTGCCAGCAGCGCCCCGGCGGGTTATGGCTACACCTTC. The encoded protein is CASSAPAGYGYTF.

V usage is TRBV9 and J usage is TRBJ1-2; TRBD1 matches 9 bases. From germline, CDR1 is SGDLS and CDR2 YYNGEE. V shed 0 bases and J 4 bases; nucleotides not matched to a gene: 7. The CDR3 covers 16 residues. The CDR3 reads CASSVGGQGFLYGYTF. The CDR3 nucleotides are TGTGCCAGCAGCGTAGGGGGACAGGGATTCCTCTATGGCTACACCTTC.

The rearrangement uses TRBV30 and TRBJ1-6, with no clear D. Trimming removed 0 bases at V and 0 bases at J, with 6 bases between. This CDR3 is 15 amino acids long. CDR1 is GTSNPN, CDR2 SVGIG, per germline (reference sequence). The CDR3 region is CAWSVGSSYNSPLHF. CDR3 nucleotide sequence: TGTGCCTGGAGTGTTGGTAGCTCCTATAATTCACCCCTCCACTTT.

The chain combines TRBV2 with TRBJ1-5; 9 bases are shared with TRBD1. V was clipped by 8 bases and J by 7 bases; unmatched bases: 9. Germline V lookup: CDR1 SNHLY, CDR2 FYNNEI. CDR3 length: 14 amino acids. CDR3 protein: CASSGQGTTQPQHF. CDR3 nucleotide sequence: TGTGCCAGCTCGGGACAGGGAACAACACAGCCCCAGCATTTT.

J is TRBJ2-5 and V is TRBV5-1, with 11 bases matching TRBD1. V shed 4 bases and J 1 base; nucleotides not matched to a gene: 6. Germline lookup yields CDR1 SGHRS and CDR2 YFSETQ. This CDR3 has 16 residues. The CDR3 is CASSVGTGGFQETQYF. For the CDR3, the DNA is TGCGCCAGCAGCGTAGGGACAGGGGGGTTCCAAGAGACCCAGTACTTC.

The rearrangement links TRBV14 to TRBJ2-3; TRBD2 matches at 8 bases. CDR1 SGHDN and CDR2 FVKESK come from the germline V gene. V lost 1 base and J lost 6; bases outside the gene matches: 3. This CDR3 region has 14 residues. CDR3 amino acids: CASSQGLAGDTQYF. As DNA, the CDR3 is TGTGCCAGCAGCCAAGGGCTAGCGGGTGATACGCAGTATTTT. Using reference TRBV14 and TRBJ2-3 for the parts outside the CDR3, the full variable domain is EAGVTQFPSHSVIEKGQTVTLRCDPISGHDNLYWYRRVMGKEIKFLLHFVKESKQDESGMPNNRFLAERTGGTYSTLKVQPAELEDSGVYFCASSQGLAGDTQYFGPGTRLTVL.

In this sample, this clone turned up many times. The rearrangement uses TRBV9 and TRBJ1-6, with 8 bases aligning to TRBD1. Germline assignment: CDR1 SGDLS and CDR2 YYNGEE. The CDR3 consists of 15 residues. The trim removed 2 bases at V and 7 bases at J, leaving 5 bases unmatched. DNA for the CDR3: TGTGCCAGCAGCGTCGGACAGGGATCCAATTCACCCCTCCACTTT. Protein sequence: CASSVGQGSNSPLHF.

This clone was detected once. The rearrangement uses TRBV7-9 and TRBJ1-1, with D perhaps TRBD1 (6 bases). V shed 5 bases and J shed 7 bases, with 11 bases lying between them. Germline V gene sequence: CDR1 SEHNR, CDR2 FQNEAQ (reference sequence). This CDR3 region has 12 residues. The CDR3 protein is CASSPGTNEAFF. In DNA, the CDR3 is TGTGCCAGCAGCCCCGGGACAAATGAAGCTTTCTTT.

V usage is TRBV18 and J usage is TRBJ1-1; D possibly corresponds to TRBD1 (6 bases). Germline V gene lookup returns CDR1 KGHSH and CDR2 LQKENI. The CDR3 runs 16 residues. The germline V and J ends were trimmed by 6 bases and 3 bases, with 20 bases remaining between them. CDR3 nucleotide sequence: TGTGCCAGCTCTCTCAGGGGTGTGGATGGGGACACTGAAGCTTTCTTT. It is translated as CASSLRGVDGDTEAFF.